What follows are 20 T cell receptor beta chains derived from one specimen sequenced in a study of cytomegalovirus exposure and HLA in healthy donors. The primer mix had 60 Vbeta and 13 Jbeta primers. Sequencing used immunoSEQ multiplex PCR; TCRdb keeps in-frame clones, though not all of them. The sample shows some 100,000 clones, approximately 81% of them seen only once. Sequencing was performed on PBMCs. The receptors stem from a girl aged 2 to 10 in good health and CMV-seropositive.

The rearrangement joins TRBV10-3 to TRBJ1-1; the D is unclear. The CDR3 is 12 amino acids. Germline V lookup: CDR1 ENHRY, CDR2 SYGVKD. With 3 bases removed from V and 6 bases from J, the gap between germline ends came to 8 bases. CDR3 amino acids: CAISEPRSEAFF. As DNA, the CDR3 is TGTGCCATCAGTGAACCTCGGTCTGAAGCTTTCTTT.

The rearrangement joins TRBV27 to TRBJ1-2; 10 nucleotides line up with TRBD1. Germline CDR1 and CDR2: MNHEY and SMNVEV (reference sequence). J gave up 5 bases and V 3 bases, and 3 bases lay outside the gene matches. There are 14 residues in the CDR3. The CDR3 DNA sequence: TGTGCCAGCAGTTTGAGGGACAGGGGTTATGGCTACACCTTC. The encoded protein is CASSLRDRGYGYTF.

CDR3 nucleotide sequence: TGCAGCGGAGGGACATCGGCCTACGAGCAGTACTTC. Translation gives CSGGTSAYEQYF. The rearrangement joins TRBV29-1 to TRBJ2-7; the D gene is possibly TRBD1 (6 bases). The CDR3 consists of 12 residues. The V and J ends lost 7 bases and 2 bases respectively, with 12 bases between them. Germline V CDR1 and CDR2: SQVTM, ANQGSEA.

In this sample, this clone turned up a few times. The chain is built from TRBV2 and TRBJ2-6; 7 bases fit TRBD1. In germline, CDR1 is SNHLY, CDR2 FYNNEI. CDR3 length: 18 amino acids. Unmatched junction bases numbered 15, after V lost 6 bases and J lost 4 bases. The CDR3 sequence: CASSAGTATSWGANVLTF. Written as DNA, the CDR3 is TGTGCCAGCAGCGCCGGGACAGCCACTTCATGGGGGGCCAACGTCCTGACTTTC.

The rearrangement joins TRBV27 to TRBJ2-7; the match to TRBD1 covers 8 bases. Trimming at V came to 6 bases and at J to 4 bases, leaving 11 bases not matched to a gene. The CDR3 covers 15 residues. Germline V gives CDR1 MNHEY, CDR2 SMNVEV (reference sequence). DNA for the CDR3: TGTGCCAGCAGCATGACCGGGACAGGAGCTTACGAGCAGTACTTC. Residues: CASSMTGTGAYEQYF.

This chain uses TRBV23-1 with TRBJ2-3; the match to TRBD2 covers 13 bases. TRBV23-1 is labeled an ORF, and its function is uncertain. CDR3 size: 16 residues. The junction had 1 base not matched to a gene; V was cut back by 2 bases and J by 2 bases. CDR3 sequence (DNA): TGCGCCAGCAGTCAAGGGACTAGCGGGGACACAGATACGCAGTATTTT. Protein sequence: CASSQGTSGDTDTQYF.

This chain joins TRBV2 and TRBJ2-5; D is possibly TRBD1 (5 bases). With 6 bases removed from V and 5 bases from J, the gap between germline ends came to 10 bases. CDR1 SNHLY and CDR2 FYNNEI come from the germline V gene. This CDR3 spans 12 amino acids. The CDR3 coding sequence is TGTGCCAGCAGGGGGCTAGGGGAGACCCAGTACTTC. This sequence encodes CASRGLGETQYF.

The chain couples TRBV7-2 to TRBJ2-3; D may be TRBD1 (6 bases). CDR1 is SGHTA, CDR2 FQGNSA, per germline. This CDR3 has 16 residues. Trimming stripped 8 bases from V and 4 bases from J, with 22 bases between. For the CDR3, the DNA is TGTGCCAGCGGGACCTGGGGGCGCGTGTTCGCAGATACGCAGTATTTT. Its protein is CASGTWGRVFADTQYF.

The CDR3 DNA follows: TGTGCCAGCAGCCCCGCCGGGACAGGCAACTACGAGCAGTACTTC. Encoded protein: CASSPAGTGNYEQYF. J is TRBJ2-7 and V is TRBV7-2; 8 bases line up with TRBD1. Germline CDR1 and CDR2: SGHTA and FQGNSA. The CDR3 runs 15 residues. V lost 5 bases and J lost 3; bases outside the gene matches: 9.

The CDR3 here is CASSSRQGKDEQYF. DNA for the CDR3: TGTGCCAGCAGCTCCCGACAGGGGAAAGACGAGCAGTACTTC. The rearrangement links TRBV5-5 to TRBJ2-7, with 8 bases that match TRBD1. This CDR3 spans 14 amino acids. Germline assignment: CDR1 SGHKS and CDR2 YYEKEE (reference sequence). V shed 3 bases, J shed 5 bases, and the junction held 7 bases outside the gene matches.

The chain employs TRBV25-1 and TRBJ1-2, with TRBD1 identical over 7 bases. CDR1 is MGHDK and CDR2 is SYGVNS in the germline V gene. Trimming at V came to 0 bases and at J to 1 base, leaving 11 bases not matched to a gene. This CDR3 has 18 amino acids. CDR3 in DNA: TGTGCCAGCAGTGAATATCTCACCTCGACAGGGAATAACTATGGCTACACCTTC. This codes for CASSEYLTSTGNNYGYTF.

The DNA for the CDR3 is TGTGCCAGCAGCCCAATCGACAGGGATTTTTACGGTGAAGCTTTCTTT. It is translated as CASSPIDRDFYGEAFF. This chain connects TRBV9 to TRBJ1-1; 7 bases fit TRBD1. The germline gives CDR1 SGDLS, CDR2 YYNGEE. The CDR3 is 16 amino acids. Losses at the gene ends were 4 bases for V and 7 bases for J; bases not matched to a gene: 16.

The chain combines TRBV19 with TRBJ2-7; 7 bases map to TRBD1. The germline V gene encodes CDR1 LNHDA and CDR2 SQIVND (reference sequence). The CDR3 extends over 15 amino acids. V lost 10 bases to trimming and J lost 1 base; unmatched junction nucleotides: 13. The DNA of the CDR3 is TGTGCCACCAAGGGTCCTGGGACAGAATCCTACGAGCAGTACTTC. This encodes CATKGPGTESYEQYF.

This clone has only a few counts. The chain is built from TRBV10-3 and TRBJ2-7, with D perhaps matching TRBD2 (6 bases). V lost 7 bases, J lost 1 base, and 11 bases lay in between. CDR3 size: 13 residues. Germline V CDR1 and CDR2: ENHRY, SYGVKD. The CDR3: CAIMEGTSYEQYF. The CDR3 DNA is TGTGCCATCATGGAGGGGACGTCCTACGAGCAGTACTTC.

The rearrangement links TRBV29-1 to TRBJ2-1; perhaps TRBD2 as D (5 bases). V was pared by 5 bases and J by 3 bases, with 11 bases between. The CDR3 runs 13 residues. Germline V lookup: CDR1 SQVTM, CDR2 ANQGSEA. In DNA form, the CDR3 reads TGCAGCGTTACAGTGGACTTCTACAATGAGCAGTTCTTC. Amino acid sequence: CSVTVDFYNEQFF.

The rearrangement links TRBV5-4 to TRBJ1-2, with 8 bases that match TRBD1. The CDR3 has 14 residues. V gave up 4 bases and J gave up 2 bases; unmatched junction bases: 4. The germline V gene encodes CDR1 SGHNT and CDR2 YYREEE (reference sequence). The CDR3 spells CASSARGRNYGYTF. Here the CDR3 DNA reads TGTGCCAGCAGCGCCAGGGGGCGCAACTATGGCTACACCTTC.

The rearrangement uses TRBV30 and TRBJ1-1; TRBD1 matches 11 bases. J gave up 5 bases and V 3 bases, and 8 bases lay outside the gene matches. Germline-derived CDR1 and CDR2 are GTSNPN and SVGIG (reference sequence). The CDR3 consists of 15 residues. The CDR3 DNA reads TGTGCCTGGAGGTCGGGGGGGACAGGGGGGACTGAAGCTTTCTTT. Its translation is CAWRSGGTGGTEAFF. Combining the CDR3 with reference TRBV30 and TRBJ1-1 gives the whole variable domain SQTIHQWPATLVQPVGSPLSLECTVEGTSNPNLYWYRQAAGRGLQLLFYSVGIGQISSEVPQNLSASRPQDRQFILSSKKLLLSDSGFYLCAWRSGGTGGTEAFFGQGTRLTVV.

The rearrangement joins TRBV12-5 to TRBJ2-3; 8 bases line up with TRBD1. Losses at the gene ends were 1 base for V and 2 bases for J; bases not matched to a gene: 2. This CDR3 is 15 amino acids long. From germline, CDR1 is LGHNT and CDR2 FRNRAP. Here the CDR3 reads CASGLGQGITDTQYF. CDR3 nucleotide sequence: TGTGCTAGTGGTTTGGGACAGGGGATCACAGATACGCAGTATTTT. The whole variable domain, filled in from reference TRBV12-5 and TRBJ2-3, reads DARVTQTPRHKVTEMGQEVTMRCQPILGHNTVFWYRQTMMQGLELLAYFRNRAPLDDSGMPKDRFSAEMPDATLATLKIQPSEPRDSAVYFCASGLGQGITDTQYFGPGTRLTVL.

DNA for the CDR3: TGTGCCACCAAACAGGGGGCCTATCGAGCCCAGCATTTT. It codes for CATKQGAYRAQHF. The chain joins TRBV28 to TRBJ1-5; 9 nucleotides line up with TRBD1. Losses at the gene ends were 10 bases for V and 11 bases for J; bases not matched to a gene: 12. This CDR3 comprises 13 residues. CDR1 is MDHEN and CDR2 is SYDVKM in the germline V gene. Full variable domain (remainder filled in from reference TRBV28 and TRBJ1-5): DVKVTQSSRYLVKRTGEKVFLECVQDMDHENMFWYRQDPGLGLRLIYFSYDVKMKEKGDIPEGYSVSREKKERFSLILESASTNQTSMYLCATKQGAYRAQHFGDGTRLSIL.

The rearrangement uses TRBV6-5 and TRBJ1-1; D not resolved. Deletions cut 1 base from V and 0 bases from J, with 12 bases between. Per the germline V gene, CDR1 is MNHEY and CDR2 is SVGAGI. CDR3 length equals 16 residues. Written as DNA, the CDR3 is TGTGCCAGCAGTTACTTCCCATATGAGGTGAACACTGAAGCTTTCTTT. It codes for CASSYFPYEVNTEAFF.